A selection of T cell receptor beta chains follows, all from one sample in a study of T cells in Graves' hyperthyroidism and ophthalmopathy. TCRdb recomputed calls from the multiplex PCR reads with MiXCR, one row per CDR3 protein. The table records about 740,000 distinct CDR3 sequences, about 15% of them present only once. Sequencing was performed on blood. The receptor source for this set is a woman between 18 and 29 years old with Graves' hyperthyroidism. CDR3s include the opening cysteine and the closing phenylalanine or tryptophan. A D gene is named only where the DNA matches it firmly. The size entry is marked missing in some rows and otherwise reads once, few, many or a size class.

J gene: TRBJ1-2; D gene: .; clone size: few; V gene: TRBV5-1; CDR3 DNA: TGCGCCAGCAGCCCGACGTGGTTTGTGACTGGCTACACCTTC; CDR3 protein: CASSPTWFVTGYTF
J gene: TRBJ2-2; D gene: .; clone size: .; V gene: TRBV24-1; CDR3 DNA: TGTGCCACCAGCTCACAGGGAACGAACACCGGGGAGCTGTTTTTT; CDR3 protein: CATSSQGTNTGELFF
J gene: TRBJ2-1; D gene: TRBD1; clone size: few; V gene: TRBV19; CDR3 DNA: TGTGCCAGTAGCCGGGACAGGGGGCGGGATGAGCAGTTCTTC; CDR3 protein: CASSRDRGRDEQFF
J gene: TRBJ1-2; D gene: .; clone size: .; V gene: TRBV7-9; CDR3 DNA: TGTGCCAGCAGCTCGACCCCAACAGAATTCTATGGCTACACCTTC; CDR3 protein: CASSSTPTEFYGYTF
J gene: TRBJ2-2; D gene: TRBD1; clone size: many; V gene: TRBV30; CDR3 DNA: TGTGCCTGGAGCCCGGGACAGAAGAACACCGGGGAGCTGTTTTTT; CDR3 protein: CAWSPGQKNTGELFF
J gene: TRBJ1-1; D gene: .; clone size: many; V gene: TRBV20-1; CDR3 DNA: TGCAGTGCTAGAGTTTCCCAGGGCCTGAACACTGAAGCTTTCTTT; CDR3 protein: CSARVSQGLNTEAFF
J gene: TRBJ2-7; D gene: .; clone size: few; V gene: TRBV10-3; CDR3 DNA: TGTGCCATCATGGGGGTGATGGGGGAGCAGTACTTC; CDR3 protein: CAIMGVMGEQYF
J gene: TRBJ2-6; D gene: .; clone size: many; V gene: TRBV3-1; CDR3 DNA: TGTGCCAGCAGCCAAGAGGGCTTGGGGGCCAACGTCCTGACTTTC; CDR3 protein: CASSQEGLGANVLTF
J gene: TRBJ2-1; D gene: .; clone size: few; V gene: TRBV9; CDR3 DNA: TGTGCCAGCAGCGCCACTAGTTTGTACAATGAGCAGTTCTTC; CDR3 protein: CASSATSLYNEQFF
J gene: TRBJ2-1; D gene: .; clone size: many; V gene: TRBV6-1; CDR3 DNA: TGTGCCAGCAGTGTCGGGGAGGTAGGGGGTTACAATGAGCAGTTCTTC; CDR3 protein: CASSVGEVGGYNEQFF
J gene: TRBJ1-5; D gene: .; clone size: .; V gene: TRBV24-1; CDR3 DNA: TGTGCCACCAGTTCGGGGGGCGAAAATCAGCCCCAGCATTTT; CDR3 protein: CATSSGGENQPQHF
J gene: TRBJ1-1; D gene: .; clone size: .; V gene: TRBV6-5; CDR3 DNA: TGTGCCAGCAGTTACTCATCCCGGGGGACCCGACCGGAAGCTTTCTTT; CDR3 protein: CASSYSSRGTRPEAFF
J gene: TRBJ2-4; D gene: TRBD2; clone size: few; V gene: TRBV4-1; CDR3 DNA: TGCGCCAGCAGCCCGGGACTAGCGGGAGGTATAGCCAAAAACATTCAGTACTTC; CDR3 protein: CASSPGLAGGIAKNIQYF
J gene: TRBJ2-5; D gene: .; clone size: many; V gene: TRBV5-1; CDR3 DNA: TGCGCCAGCAGCTTTCAGTACCAAGAGACCCAGTACTTC; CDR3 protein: CASSFQYQETQYF
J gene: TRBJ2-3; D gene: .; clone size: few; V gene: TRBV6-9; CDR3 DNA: TGTGCCAGCAGTTATGAGAGTAGCACAGATACGCAGTATTTT; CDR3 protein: CASSYESSTDTQYF
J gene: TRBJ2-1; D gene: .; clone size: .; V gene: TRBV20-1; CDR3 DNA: TGCAGTGCTAGAGAGAGAGGTGATTCGCGGGGGCACAATGAGCAGTTCTTC; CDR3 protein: CSARERGDSRGHNEQFF
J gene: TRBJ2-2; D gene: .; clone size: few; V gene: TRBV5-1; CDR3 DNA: TGCGCCAGCAGCTTCATTATAGCGGCGAACACCGGGGAGCTGTTTTTT; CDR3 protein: CASSFIIAANTGELFF
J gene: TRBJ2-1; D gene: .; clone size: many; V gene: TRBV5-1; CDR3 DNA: TGCGCCAGCAGAATGTCTGGCCTCCACAATGAGCAGTTCTTC; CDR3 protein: CASRMSGLHNEQFF
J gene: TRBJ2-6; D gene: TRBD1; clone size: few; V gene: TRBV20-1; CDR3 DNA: TGCAGTGCTGTCACAGGGGCTGGGGCCAACGTCCTGACTTTC; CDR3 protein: CSAVTGAGANVLTF
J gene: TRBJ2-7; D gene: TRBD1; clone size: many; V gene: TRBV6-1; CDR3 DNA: TGTGCCAGCAGCTACAGGGGGCGCATCTCCTACGAGCAGTACTTC; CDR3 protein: CASSYRGRISYEQYF
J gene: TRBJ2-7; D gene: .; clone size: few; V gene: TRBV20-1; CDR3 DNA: TGCAGTGCTCACAGGATTTCCGACGAGCAGTACTTC; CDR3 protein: CSAHRISDEQYF
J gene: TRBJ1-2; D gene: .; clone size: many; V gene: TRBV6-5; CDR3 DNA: TGTGCCAGCAGTTACCTCGGGCCAGGCGGCTACACCTTC; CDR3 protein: CASSYLGPGGYTF
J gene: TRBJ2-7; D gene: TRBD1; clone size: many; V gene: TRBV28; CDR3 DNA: TGTGCCAGCAGTTTAGCGGGACAGGGGGTTAACGAGCAGTACTTC; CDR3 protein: CASSLAGQGVNEQYF
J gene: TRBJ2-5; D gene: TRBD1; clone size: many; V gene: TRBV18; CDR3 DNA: TGTGCCAGCTCAGCGTTACAGGGGGCTGACGAGACCCAGTACTTC; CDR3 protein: CASSALQGADETQYF
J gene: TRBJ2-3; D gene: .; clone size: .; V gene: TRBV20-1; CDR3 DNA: TGCAGTGCTAGCGGGCCGGCAGATACGCAGTATTTT; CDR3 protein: CSASGPADTQYF
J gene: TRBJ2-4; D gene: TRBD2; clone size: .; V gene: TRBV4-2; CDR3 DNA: TGTGCCAGCAGCCAGGTGACTAGCGGGATCAAGAACATTCAGTACTTC; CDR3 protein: CASSQVTSGIKNIQYF
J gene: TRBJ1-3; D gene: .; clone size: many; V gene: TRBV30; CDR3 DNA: TGTGCCTGGAGTGTTATGCTTTACTCTGGAAACACCATATATTTT; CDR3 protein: CAWSVMLYSGNTIYF
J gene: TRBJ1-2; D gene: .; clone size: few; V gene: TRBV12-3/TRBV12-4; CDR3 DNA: TGTGCCAGCAGTTTCGGACTGAGTGGCTACACCTTC; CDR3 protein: CASSFGLSGYTF
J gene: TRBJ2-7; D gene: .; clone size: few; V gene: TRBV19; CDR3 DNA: TGTGCCAGTAGCCCGTCGGACTGGGCCTACGAGCAGTACTTC; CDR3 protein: CASSPSDWAYEQYF
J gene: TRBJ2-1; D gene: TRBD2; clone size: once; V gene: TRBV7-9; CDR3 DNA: TGCGCCAGCAGCCAAGAGCCTAGCGGATTTTACAATGAGCAGTTCTTC; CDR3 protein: CASSQEPSGFYNEQFF
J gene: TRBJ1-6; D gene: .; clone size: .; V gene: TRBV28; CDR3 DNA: TGTGCCAGCCTCTCATCGGGTTTTGGCTCCTATAATTCACCCCTCCACTTT; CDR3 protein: CASLSSGFGSYNSPLHF